This T cell receptor beta chain appears in the sequencing data of a study of T-cell reconstitution after alpha-beta-depleted transplantation in children. Whole-study results and caveats: From newly produced T cells came most of the T-cell counts and diversity one year after transplant.

Unique molecular identifiers were built into the TCRbeta library. TCRdb fed the PCR reads into MiXCR, producing one record per CDR3 protein. The table shows 25,000 to 30,000 distinct CDR3 sequences, with about 18% occurring only once. This clonotype was counted ten times or more. Its antigen is unknown. The source is a male patient between 2 and 15 years old who had a stem cell transplant for acute lymphoblastic leukemia, so the T cells may come from the graft donor. Sequenced here: PBMCs, mostly from graft donor cells, sampled 60 days after TCRalphabeta/CD19-depleted stem cell transplant.

CDR3 protein: CSAGPVMGTQYF. The CDR3 DNA is TGCAGCGCCGGACCGGTTATGGGGACCCAGTACTTC. This chain links TRBV29-1 with TRBJ2-5; no definite D call. Trimming pared 7 bases from V and 7 bases from J, leaving 16 bases between. This CDR3 has 12 amino acids. From germline, CDR1 is SQVTM and CDR2 ANQGSEA.